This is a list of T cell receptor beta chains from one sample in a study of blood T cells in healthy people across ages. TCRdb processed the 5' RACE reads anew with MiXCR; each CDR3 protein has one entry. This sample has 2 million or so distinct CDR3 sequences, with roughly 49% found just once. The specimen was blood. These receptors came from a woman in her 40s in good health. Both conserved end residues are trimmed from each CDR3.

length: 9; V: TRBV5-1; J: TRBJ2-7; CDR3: ASSLEDEQY
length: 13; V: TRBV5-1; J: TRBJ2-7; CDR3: ASSHGGGSPYEQY
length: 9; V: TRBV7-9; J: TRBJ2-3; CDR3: ASSITDTRY
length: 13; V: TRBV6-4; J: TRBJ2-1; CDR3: ASSRTGLSYNEQF
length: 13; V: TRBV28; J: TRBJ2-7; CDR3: ASSLSTGVDYEQY
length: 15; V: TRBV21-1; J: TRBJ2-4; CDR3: ASSESPAGGTKNIQY
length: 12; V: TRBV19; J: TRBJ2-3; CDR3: ASRYLGSPDTQY
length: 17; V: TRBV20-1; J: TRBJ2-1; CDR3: SARVYGLAGGSSYNEQF
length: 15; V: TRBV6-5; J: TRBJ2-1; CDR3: ASSSRITGVISYEQF
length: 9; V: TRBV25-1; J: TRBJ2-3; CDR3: ASSGGYTQY
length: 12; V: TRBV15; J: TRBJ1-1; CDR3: ATSRGKQDTEAF
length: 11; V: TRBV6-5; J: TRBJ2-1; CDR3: ASRGRTYNEQF
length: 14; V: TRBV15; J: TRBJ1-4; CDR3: ATSRDKGGLNEKLF
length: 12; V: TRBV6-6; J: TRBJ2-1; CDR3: ASTRDRTYDEQF
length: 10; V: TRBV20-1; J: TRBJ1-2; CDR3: SLRGRTDGYT
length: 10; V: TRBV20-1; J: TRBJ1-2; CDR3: SAKPQGYGYT
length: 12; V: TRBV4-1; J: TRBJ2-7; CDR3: ASSHPGTGGEQY
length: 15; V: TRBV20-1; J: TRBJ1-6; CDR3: SASRDRGLNFDSPLH
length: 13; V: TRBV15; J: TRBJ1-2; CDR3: ATSRDRTDHYGYT
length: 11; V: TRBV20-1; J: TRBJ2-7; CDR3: SATGQGDNEQY
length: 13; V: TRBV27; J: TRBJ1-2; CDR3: ASSSLLTGGHGYT
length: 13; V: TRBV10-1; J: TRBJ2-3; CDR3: ASRPGQGWTDTQY
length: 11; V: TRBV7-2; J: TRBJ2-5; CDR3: ASSPPPGETQY